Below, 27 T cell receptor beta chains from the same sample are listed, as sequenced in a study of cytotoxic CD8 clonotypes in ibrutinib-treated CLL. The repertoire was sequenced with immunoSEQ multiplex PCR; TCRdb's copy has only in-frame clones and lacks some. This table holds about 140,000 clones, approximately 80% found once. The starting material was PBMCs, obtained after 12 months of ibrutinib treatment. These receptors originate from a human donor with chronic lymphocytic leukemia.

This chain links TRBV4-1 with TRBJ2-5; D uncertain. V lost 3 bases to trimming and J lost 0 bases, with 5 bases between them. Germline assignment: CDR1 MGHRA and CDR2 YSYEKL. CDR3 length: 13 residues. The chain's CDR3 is CASSHLYQETQYF. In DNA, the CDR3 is TGCGCCAGCAGCCACCTGTACCAAGAGACCCAGTACTTC.

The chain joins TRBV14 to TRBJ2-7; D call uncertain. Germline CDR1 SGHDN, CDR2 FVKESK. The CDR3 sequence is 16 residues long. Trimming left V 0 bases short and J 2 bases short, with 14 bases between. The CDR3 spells CASSQDSLSATYEQYF. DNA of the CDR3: TGTGCCAGCAGCCAAGATTCCCTGTCAGCCACCTACGAGCAGTACTTC.

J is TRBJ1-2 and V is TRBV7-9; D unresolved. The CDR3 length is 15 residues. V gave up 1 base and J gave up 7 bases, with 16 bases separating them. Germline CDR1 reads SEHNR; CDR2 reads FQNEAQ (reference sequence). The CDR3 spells CASSLVGNLKRGYTF. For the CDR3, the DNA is TGTGCCAGCAGCTTAGTCGGGAATTTAAAGCGTGGCTACACCTTC.

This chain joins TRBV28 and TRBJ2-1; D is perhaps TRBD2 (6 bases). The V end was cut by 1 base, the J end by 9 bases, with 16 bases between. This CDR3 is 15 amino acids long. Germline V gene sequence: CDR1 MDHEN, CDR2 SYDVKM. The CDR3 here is CASSLYSGARSEQFF. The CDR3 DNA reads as TGTGCCAGCAGTTTATATTCGGGAGCTCGAAGTGAGCAGTTCTTC.

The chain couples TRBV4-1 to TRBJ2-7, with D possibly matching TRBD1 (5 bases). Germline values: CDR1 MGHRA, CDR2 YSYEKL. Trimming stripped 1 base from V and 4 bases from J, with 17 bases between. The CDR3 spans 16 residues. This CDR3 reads CASSQVLGAPAYEQYF. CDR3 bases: TGCGCCAGCAGCCAAGTATTAGGGGCCCCTGCGTACGAGCAGTACTTC.

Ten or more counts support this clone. The CDR3 DNA follows: TGTGCCAGCAGTTCTGTCCAGGGGGCGCCTGGAAACACCATATATTTT. It encodes CASSSVQGAPGNTIYF. The chain links TRBV28 to TRBJ1-3; 8 positions match TRBD1. The ends lost 4 bases at V and 2 bases at J; junction bases unmatched: 7. The germline V gene encodes CDR1 MDHEN and CDR2 SYDVKM. This CDR3 region has 16 residues.

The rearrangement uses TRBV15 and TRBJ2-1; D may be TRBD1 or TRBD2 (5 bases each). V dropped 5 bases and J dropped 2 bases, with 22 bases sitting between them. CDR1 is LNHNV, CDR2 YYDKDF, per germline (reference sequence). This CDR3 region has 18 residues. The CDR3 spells CATSLYGTRAFTYNEQFF. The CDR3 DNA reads TGTGCCACCAGCTTATATGGGACCCGGGCGTTCACCTACAATGAGCAGTTCTTC.

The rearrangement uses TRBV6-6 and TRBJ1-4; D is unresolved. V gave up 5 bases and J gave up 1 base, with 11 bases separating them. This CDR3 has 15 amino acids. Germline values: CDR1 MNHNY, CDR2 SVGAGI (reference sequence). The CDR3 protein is CASSPTPGTNEKLFF. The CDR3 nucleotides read TGTGCCAGCAGTCCCACCCCGGGAACTAATGAAAAACTGTTTTTT.

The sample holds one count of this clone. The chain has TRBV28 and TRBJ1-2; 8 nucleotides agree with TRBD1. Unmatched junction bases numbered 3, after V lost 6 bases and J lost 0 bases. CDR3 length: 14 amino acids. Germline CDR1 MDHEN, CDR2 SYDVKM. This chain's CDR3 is CASRRTGTNYGYTF. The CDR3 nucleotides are TGTGCCAGCAGAAGGACAGGGACTAACTATGGCTACACCTTC.

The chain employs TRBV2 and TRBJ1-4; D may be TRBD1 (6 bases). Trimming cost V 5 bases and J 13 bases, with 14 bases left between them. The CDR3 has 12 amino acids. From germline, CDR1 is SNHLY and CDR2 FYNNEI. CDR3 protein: CASSRTDFRLFF. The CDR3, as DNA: TGTGCCAGCAGTAGGACAGATTTTAGACTGTTTTTT.

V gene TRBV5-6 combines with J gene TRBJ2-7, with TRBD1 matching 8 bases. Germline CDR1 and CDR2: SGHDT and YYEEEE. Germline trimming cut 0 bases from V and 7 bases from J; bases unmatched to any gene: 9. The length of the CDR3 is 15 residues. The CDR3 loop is CASSLGGQGAGEQYF. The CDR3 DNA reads TGTGCCAGCAGCTTGGGTGGACAGGGTGCTGGAGAGCAGTACTTC. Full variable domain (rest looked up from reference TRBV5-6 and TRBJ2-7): DAGVTQSPTHLIKTRGQQVTLRCSPKSGHDTVSWYQQALGQGPQFIFQYYEEEERQRGNFPDRFSGHQFPNYSSELNVNALLLGDSALYLCASSLGGQGAGEQYFGPGTRLTVT.

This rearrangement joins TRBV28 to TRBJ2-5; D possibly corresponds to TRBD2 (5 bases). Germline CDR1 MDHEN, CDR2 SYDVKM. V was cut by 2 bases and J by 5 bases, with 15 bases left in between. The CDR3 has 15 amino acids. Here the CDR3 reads CASSLIGVISETQYF. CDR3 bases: TGTGCCAGCAGTTTAATCGGGGTTATTTCGGAGACCCAGTACTTC.

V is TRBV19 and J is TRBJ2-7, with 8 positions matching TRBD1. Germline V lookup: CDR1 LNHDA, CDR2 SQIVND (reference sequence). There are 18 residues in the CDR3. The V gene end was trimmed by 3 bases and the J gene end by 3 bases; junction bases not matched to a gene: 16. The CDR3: CASSIIATGQGGIYEQYF. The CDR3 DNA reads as TGTGCCAGTAGTATTATCGCTACTGGACAGGGAGGAATCTACGAGCAGTACTTC.

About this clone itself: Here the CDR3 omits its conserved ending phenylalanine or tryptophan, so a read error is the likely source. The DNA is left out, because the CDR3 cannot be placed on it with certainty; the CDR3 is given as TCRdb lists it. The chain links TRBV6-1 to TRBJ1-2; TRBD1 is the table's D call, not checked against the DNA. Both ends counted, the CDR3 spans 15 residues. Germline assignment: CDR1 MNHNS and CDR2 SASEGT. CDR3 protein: CASSEQDSWVTAKIV.

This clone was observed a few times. CDR3 DNA: TGCGCCAGCAGCTTGGCCACAGGGAAGGACGGGGAGCTGTTTTTT. Encoded protein: CASSLATGKDGELFF. V and J are TRBV5-1 and TRBJ2-2; maybe TRBD1 (6 bases). CDR3 size: 15 residues. V lost 0 bases to trimming and J lost 7 bases, with 13 bases between them. In germline, CDR1 is SGHRS, CDR2 YFSETQ.

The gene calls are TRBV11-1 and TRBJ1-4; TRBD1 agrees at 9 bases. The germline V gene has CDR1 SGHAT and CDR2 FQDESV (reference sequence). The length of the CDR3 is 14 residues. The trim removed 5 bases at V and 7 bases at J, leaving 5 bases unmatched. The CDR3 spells CASSHRDRVEKLFF. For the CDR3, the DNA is TGTGCCAGCAGCCACCGGGACAGGGTTGAAAAACTGTTTTTT.

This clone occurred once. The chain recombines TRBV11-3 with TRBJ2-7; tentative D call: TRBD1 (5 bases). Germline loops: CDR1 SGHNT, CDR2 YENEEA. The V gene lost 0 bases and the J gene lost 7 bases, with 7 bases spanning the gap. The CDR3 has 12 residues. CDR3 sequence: CASSLDRVEQYF. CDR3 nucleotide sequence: TGTGCCAGCAGCTTAGACAGGGTGGAGCAGTACTTC.

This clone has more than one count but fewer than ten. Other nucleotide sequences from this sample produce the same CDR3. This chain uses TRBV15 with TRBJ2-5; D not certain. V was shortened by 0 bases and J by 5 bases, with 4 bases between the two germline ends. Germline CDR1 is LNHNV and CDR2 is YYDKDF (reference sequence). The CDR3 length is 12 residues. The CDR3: CATSRDRETQYF. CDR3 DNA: TGTGCCACCAGCAGAGATCGCGAGACCCAGTACTTC.

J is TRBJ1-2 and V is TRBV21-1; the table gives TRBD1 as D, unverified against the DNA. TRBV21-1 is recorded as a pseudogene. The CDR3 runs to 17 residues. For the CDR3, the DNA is TGTGCCAAGCCAAATAGGGACAGGGGGCGTTGGGGCTATGGCTACACCTTC. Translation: CAKPNRDRGRWGYGYTF.

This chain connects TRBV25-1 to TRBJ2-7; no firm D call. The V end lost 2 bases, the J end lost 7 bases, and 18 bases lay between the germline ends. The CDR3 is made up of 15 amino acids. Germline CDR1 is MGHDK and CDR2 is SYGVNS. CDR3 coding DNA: TGTGCCAGCAGTGAAGTTATCGGCTCAATCGGGGAGCAGTACTTC. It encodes CASSEVIGSIGEQYF.

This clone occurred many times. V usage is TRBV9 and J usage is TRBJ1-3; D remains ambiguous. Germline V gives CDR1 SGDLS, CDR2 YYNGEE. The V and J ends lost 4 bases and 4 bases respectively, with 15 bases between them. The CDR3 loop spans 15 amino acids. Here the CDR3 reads CASSLDSAGGNTIYF. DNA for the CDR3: TGTGCCAGCAGCCTAGACTCCGCGGGAGGAAACACCATATATTTT.

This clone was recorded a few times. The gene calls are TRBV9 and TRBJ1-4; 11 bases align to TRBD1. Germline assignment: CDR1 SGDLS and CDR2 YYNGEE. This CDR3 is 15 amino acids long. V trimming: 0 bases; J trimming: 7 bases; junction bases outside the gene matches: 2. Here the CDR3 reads CASSVAGTGGEKLFF. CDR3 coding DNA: TGTGCCAGCAGCGTAGCAGGGACAGGGGGTGAAAAACTGTTTTTT.

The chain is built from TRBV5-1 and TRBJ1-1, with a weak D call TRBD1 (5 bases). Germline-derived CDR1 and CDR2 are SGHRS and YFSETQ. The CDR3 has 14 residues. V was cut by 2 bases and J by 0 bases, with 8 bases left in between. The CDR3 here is CASSFEGMNTEAFF. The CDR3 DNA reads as TGCGCCAGCAGCTTTGAGGGGATGAACACTGAAGCTTTCTTT.

The CDR3 region has the DNA TGTGCCAGCAGTCCCACCCTCGGCCCGGCCGGGCTCTGGCCTGAAGCTTTCTTT. It translates to CASSPTLGPAGLWPEAFF. The J gene is TRBJ1-1, the V gene TRBV27; D not certain. The CDR3 length is 18 residues. V was trimmed by 5 bases and J by 6 bases, leaving 28 bases between them. Looked up from germline, CDR1 is MNHEY and CDR2 is SMNVEV (reference sequence).

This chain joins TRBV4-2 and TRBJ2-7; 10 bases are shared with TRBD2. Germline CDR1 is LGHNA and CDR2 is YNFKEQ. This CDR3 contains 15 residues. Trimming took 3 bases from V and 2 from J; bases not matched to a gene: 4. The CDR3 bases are TGTGCCAGCAGCCACTTAGCGGGGGGTACCTACGAGCAGTACTTC. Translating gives CASSHLAGGTYEQYF.

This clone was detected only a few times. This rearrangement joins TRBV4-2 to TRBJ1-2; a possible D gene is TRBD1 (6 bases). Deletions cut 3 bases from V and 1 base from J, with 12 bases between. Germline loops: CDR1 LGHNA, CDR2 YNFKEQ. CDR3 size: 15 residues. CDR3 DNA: TGTGCCAGCAGCCAGGAACGGACAGTTAACTATGGCTACACCTTC. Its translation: CASSQERTVNYGYTF.

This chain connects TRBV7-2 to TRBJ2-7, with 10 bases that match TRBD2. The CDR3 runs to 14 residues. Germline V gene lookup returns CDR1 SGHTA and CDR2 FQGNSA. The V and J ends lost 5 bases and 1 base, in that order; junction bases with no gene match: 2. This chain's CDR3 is CASSILAGSYEQYF. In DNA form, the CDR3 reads TGTGCCAGCAGCATACTAGCGGGGTCCTACGAGCAGTACTTC.